This entry is about one TCR beta chain. This sample is part of a study of blood T cell repertoires in COVID-19. On the study more broadly: The samples span acute and convalescent COVID-19 from the United States, Italy and Spain.

Germline V gene data show CDR1 as MDHEN and CDR2 as SYDVKM. V dropped 7 bases and J dropped 5 bases, with 18 bases sitting between them. CDR3 length: 14 amino acids. Cohorts were determined from participant-reported clinical history. No more than 2 weeks before study entry, exposed participants had met a case of COVID-19. The table came from immunoSEQ multiplex PCR; TCRdb's copy has only in-frame clones and leaves some out. The data contain a few hundred thousand clones, around 83% of them singletons. The V and J genes are TRBV28 and TRBJ2-7; tentatively, D is TRBD1 (5 bases). The sequence derives from a man aged 35 to 55 who had been exposed to COVID-19. Sequenced: PBMCs or T cells enriched from blood (not recorded which). The CDR3 DNA reads as TGTGCCAGCACCCAGGGTCGACCCCTCAACGAGCAGTACTTC. Translated, it gives CASTQGRPLNEQYF.